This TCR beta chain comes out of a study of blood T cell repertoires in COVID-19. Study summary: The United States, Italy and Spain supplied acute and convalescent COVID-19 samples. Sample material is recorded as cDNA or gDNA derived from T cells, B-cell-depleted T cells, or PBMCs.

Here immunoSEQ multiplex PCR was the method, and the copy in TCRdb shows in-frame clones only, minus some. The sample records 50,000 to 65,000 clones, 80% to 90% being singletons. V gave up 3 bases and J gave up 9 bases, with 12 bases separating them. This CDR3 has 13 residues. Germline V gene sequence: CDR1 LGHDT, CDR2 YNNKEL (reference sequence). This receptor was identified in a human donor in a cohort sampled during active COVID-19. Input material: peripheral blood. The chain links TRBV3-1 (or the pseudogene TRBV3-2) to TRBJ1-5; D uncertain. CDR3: CASSQVEGRPQHF. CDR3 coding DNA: TGTGCCAGCAGCCAGGTAGAGGGTCGGCCCCAGCATTTT.